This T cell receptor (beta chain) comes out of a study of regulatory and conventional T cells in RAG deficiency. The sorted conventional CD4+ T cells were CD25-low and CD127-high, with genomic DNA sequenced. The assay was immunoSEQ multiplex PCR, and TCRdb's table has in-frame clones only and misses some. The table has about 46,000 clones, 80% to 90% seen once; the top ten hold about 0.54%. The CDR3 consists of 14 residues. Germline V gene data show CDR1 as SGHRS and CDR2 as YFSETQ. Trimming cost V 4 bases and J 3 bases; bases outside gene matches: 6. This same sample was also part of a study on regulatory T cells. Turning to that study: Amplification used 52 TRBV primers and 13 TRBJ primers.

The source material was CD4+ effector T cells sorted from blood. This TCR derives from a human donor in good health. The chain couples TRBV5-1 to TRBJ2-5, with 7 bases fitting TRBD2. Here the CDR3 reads CASSTGTTKETQYF. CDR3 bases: TGCGCCAGCAGCACCGGGACTACCAAAGAGACCCAGTACTTC.